This TCR beta chain was sequenced for a study of cytomegalovirus exposure and HLA in healthy donors. Study-wide findings and caveats: Segments of the TCR beta V type were, in most cases, productive about 87% or about 30% of the time in an earlier analysis.

The PCR made use of 60 Vbeta and 13 Jbeta primers. TCRdb keeps only in-frame clones here, not all; method: immunoSEQ multiplex PCR. The repertoire has about 100,000 clones, around a tenth of them found once; the top ten carry 5% to 6.5%. This clone was seen only a few times. What it binds is unknown. What was sequenced was PBMCs. The receptor comes from a man aged 35-49 years in good health and CMV-seropositive.

Here the CDR3 DNA reads TGTGCCAGCACCCATGACCGGGACAGCTCCTACGAGCAGTACTTC. This sequence encodes CASTHDRDSSYEQYF. The chain joins TRBV5-4 to TRBJ2-7; TRBD1 agrees at 7 bases. The CDR3 covers 15 residues. The germline CDR1 and CDR2 sequences are SGHNT and YYREEE (reference sequence). The ends lost 6 bases at V and 0 bases at J; junction bases unmatched: 9. The full variable domain, completed using reference TRBV5-4 and TRBJ2-7, is ETGVTQSPTHLIKTRGQQVTLRCSSQSGHNTVSWYQQALGQGPQFIFQYYREEENGRGNFPPRFSGLQFPNYSSELNVNALELDDSALYLCASTHDRDSSYEQYFGPGTRLTVT.